The subject of this entry is one T cell receptor beta chain. Antigen unknown. CDR3 length equals 14 residues. CDR1 MDHEN and CDR2 SYDVKM come from the germline V gene. The V gene lost 3 bases and the J gene lost 4 bases, with 13 bases spanning the gap. MiXCR, applied by TCRdb to the 5' RACE reads, yields one record per CDR3 protein. This repertoire shows 540,000 or so distinct CDR3 sequences, around 24% found once; its top ten account for about 0.48%. This sample stems from a study of identical twins. Overall study findings and caveats: Models underestimated how often monozygotic twins shared out-of-frame TCR alpha. Clonotypes of the beta chain that were abundant in cord blood carried fewer insertions (memory repertoires showed none). Possibly, invariant MAIT and iNKT cells partly confounded zero-insertion analyses.

The same data also contributed to another study, on yellow fever vaccine responses in identical twins. According to that study: Reportedly, the response of twins' T cells to the vaccine seemed partly convergent, partly personalized.

The clonotype comes from a woman under 30 in good health. The sequenced sample was CD4+ T cells sorted from blood. The chain recombines TRBV28 with TRBJ2-7; D may be TRBD1 or TRBD2 (7 bases each). The CDR3 DNA follows: TGTGCCAGCAGTTTGGGGGGGACAGAATACGAGCAGTACTTC. As protein: CASSLGGTEYEQYF. The full variable domain, in which reference TRBV28 and TRBJ2-7 provide the parts outside the CDR3, is DVKVTQSSRYLVKRTGEKVFLECVQDMDHENMFWYRQDPGLGLRLIYFSYDVKMKEKGDIPEGYSVSREKKERFSLILESASTNQTSMYLCASSLGGTEYEQYFGPGTRLTVT.